This TCR beta chain was sequenced during a study of blood T cell repertoires in COVID-19. The CDR3 has 14 amino acids. Trimming took off 1 base at V and 6 bases at J, with 13 bases between the two ends. Germline V gene data show CDR1 as SGHRS and CDR2 as YFSETQ. Data came from immunoSEQ multiplex PCR; TCRdb stores just in-frame clones and leaves some out. The table lists over 200,000 clones, 88% of them singletons. The receptor's source is a woman aged 25 to 39 who had been exposed to COVID-19. The J gene is TRBJ1-2, the V gene TRBV5-1, with a tentative D call TRBD1 (5 bases). Material: PBMCs or T cells enriched from blood (not recorded which). CDR3 DNA sequence: TGCGCCAGCAGCTTGCTAGACAGCCGAAATGGCTACACCTTC. Protein: CASSLLDSRNGYTF.